This T cell receptor (beta chain) was identified in a study of regulatory T cells in long-lasting Graves disease listed by TCRdb under 2021. Concerning the study at large: Persistent Graves' disease was defined as persistently positive TSH receptor autoantibodies together with antithyroid drug treatment for over 5 years. Persistent Graves' disease patients in the clinical cohort had taken antithyroid drugs for 8 to 12 years on average. The study was conducted in China and was registered as a clinical trial. A total of roughly 35 samples underwent TCR sequencing: about 13 from persistent and about 20 from newly diagnosed Graves' disease patients. Persistent Graves' disease patients were compared with newly diagnosed Graves' disease patients by peripheral blood TCR sequencing and RNA sequencing.

General conclusions and limits of the study: Compared with newly diagnosed patients, patients with persistent Graves' disease had lower TCR Shannon entropy and fewer highly expanded clones, which suggests clonal expansion. The authors acknowledged the small sample size as a limitation that may reduce accuracy. Only peripheral blood was studied, because thyroid tissue, the primary lesion, was inaccessible. TRBV28, TRBJ1-2 and TRBJ2-5 were preferentially used in persistent disease, while TRBV20-1 and TRBJ2-1 were favored in newly diagnosed disease. A larger number of public clonotypes was shared among persistent patients (around 3,000) than among newly diagnosed patients (more than 850). Only the TCR beta chain was sequenced and analyzed.

At least ten counts were recorded for this clonotype. Its antigen remains undetermined. No much larger clonotype is one base removed from it; base qualities were not supplied. The meaning of the sample's time point label: persistent/refractory GD, antithyroid drugs over 5 years with positive TRAb. For both TCR sequencing and RNA sequencing, RNA was extracted from PBMCs using TRIzol. Graves' disease was diagnosed according to American Thyroid Association guidelines. Patients for the study were recruited at an endocrinology department in Xi'an, China. From each patient, 7.5 to 10 milliliters of peripheral blood was collected into an EDTA anticoagulant tube. Ficoll Paque Plus density gradient separation was used to isolate PBMCs, and no further T cell sorting was done. An Agilent 2100 Bioanalyzer and agarose gel were used to check RNA quality, and a NanoDrop 2000 was used to measure RNA concentration.

The library was made by multiplex PCR. Data came from an Illumina HiSeq 4000. CDR3 regions were amplified by Arm-PCR with iRepertoire HTBI primers to construct TCR beta libraries. Before sequencing, the PCR products underwent gel purification. From the authors' description of their analysis: Across samples, around 58 TRBV and over 11 TRBJ segments were identified and used for gene usage analysis of CDR3 amino acid clonotypes. Filtered high-quality paired reads were merged into contigs using COPE and FqMerger. BLAST was used to align contigs to the IMGT TRBV, TRBD and TRBJ reference genes, and CDR3 was defined following IMGT. Any clonotype with a frequency above 0.1% was classified as a highly expanded clone. Shannon entropy was used to measure repertoire diversity, and the Gini coefficient was used to measure V-J evenness. Clonotypes shared by more than one individual were considered public. The public reads were reprocessed in TCRdb via fastp at Q25 and MiXCR, keeping in-frame beta chains. One record per CDR3 amino acid sequence lists the most common genes and DNA. The V and J calls reflect TCRdb's pipeline rather than the authors' work. For this sample the table gives about 660,000 distinct CDR3 sequences, of which around 30% were detected only once. Together, the top ten hold around 40% of the sample.

The CDR3 has 16 amino acids, counting the end cysteine and phenylalanine. Only the CDR3 region is kept as DNA, spanning 48 bases read in frame from base 1. Germline trimming amounts to 5 bases on V and 4 bases on J, with 7 as the count of junction bases outside the gene matches. The germline V gene gives CDR1 as SNHLY and CDR2 as FYNNEI. The sequence is built from TRBV2 and TRBJ2-3, with TRBD2 identical over 12 junction bases. The receptor comes from a female donor with Graves disease. Sequencing was performed on peripheral blood mononuclear cells (PBMCs), taken when the disease was refractory, from a patient treated with antithyroid drugs. In nucleotides, the sequence is TGTGCCAGCAGTCTCAGACTAGCGGGAGCATCAGATACGCAGTATTTT. Its protein is CASSLRLAGASDTQYF.